The clone carrying this T cell receptor beta chain was seen ten or more times. The antigen is undetermined. TCRdb re-called clones from the PCR reads using MiXCR. The sample lists about 16,000 clones, roughly a third occurring once. The sample is drawn from a study of metastatic and nonmetastatic thyroid tumors. Study outcomes and limitations: Reported TCR beta diversity, measured in blood and tumor, was significantly higher for malignant thyroid tumors than for benign nodules.

Not a single patient had been given any form of treatment at any point before undergoing thyroid surgery. V was trimmed by 8 bases and J by 5 bases, leaving 19 bases between them. The CDR3 spans 15 residues. The sequence derives from a female donor with papillary thyroid cancer or a benign thyroid nodule (not recorded which). Some clones in this sample may be carry-over from other donors' samples. This chain joins TRBV12-3 or TRBV12-4 and TRBJ2-1, with a tentative D call TRBD2 (7 bases). The sample taken for sequencing was tumor tissue. The CDR3 spells CASGRGSGGNNEQFF. CDR3 DNA sequence: TGTGCCAGCGGACGGGGGTCGGGGGGCAACAATGAGCAGTTCTTC.